What follows are 16 T cell receptor beta chains derived from one specimen sequenced in a study of T cells in Graves' hyperthyroidism and ophthalmopathy. Researchers amplified the TCR beta CDR3 regions from RNA transcripts. Carried out on the TCR CDR3, a first-round RT-PCR used the HTBI primer set. TCRdb called the multiplex PCR reads again in MiXCR, with one record for every CDR3 protein. This table holds around 240,000 distinct CDR3 sequences, around 17% found once. Specimen: blood. These receptors were taken from a woman between 18 and 29 years old with Graves' ophthalmopathy.

This clonotype showed up many times. V gene TRBV7-9 combines with J gene TRBJ2-7; possibly TRBD1 or TRBD2 for D (5 bases each). Germline V gives CDR1 SEHNR, CDR2 FQNEAQ (reference sequence). This CDR3 has 15 residues. V lost 7 bases and J 6 bases, leaving 22 bases between the germline ends. The CDR3 sequence is CASTGTGIAWGEQYF. The DNA of the CDR3 is TGTGCCAGCACCGGGACCGGGATAGCTTGGGGCGAGCAGTACTTC.

This clonotype was detected many times. The genes are TRBV2 and TRBJ2-7; D might be TRBD2 (5 bases). The CDR3 runs to 14 residues. Trimming removed 6 bases at V and 0 bases at J, with 12 bases between. Germline V gene lookup returns CDR1 SNHLY and CDR2 FYNNEI. The CDR3 DNA follows: TGTGCCAGCAGAGAGCGGAGTAGCTCCTACGAGCAGTACTTC. It is translated as CASRERSSSYEQYF.

This clonotype appeared many times. V is TRBV10-3 and J is TRBJ1-2, with a tentative D call TRBD1 (5 bases). Trimming took off 2 bases at V and 5 bases at J, with 12 bases between the two ends. The CDR3 runs to 14 residues. CDR1 is ENHRY, CDR2 SYGVKD, per germline. The CDR3 nucleotides are TGTGCCATCAGTGAGCAGGGACTAATTTATGGCTACACCTTC. This gives the protein CAISEQGLIYGYTF.

There are many counts of this clonotype. This rearrangement joins TRBV7-8 to TRBJ2-3; the match to TRBD2 covers 9 bases. V lost 4 bases, J lost 3 bases, and 8 bases stayed unmatched. The germline gives CDR1 SGHVS, CDR2 FQNEAQ. This CDR3 comprises 16 residues. DNA of the CDR3: TGTGCCAGCAGCTCAACCCTGGGACTAGCTACAGATACGCAGTATTTT. Translated: CASSSTLGLATDTQYF. The full variable domain, with the rest looked up from reference TRBV7-8 and TRBJ2-3, is GAGVSQSPRYKVAKRGQDVALRCDPISGHVSLFWYQQALGQGPEFLTYFQNEAQLDKSGLPSDRFFAERPEGSVSTLKIQRTQQEDSAVYLCASSSTLGLATDTQYFGPGTRLTVL.

The sample holds many counts of this clonotype. The CDR3 DNA follows: TGCAGTGCTGAGATTCAGGGGGGGACAGAGACCCAGTACTTC. Translation: CSAEIQGGTETQYF. The chain has TRBV20-1 and TRBJ2-5; tentatively, D is TRBD1 or TRBD2 (7 bases each). Trimming pared 5 bases from V and 4 bases from J, leaving 17 bases between. The CDR3 extends over 14 amino acids. Germline CDR1 is DFQATT and CDR2 is SNEGSKA (reference sequence).

This clonotype occurred many times. The CDR3 here is CSVVPKGQGSNEKLFF. The CDR3 DNA sequence: TGCAGCGTTGTCCCGAAGGGGCAGGGATCAAATGAAAAACTGTTTTTT. V is TRBV29-1 and J is TRBJ1-4; the D gene is possibly TRBD1 (5 bases). CDR1 and CDR2 (germline): SQVTM, ANQGSEA. Deletions cut 4 bases from V and 5 bases from J, with 20 bases between. The CDR3 extends over 16 amino acids.

This clonotype showed up just a few times. Possible read error: a much larger clone is one base away. The V call is TRBV13, the J call TRBJ1-2, with unresolved D. CDR3 size: 15 residues. V was clipped by 1 base and J by 8 bases, with 17 bases between them. The germline gives CDR1 PRHDT, CDR2 FYEKMQ (reference sequence). The CDR3 DNA follows: TGTGCCAGCAGCTTAGTTACACGAGGGCTGAACGGCTACACCTTC. Encoded protein: CASSLVTRGLNGYTF. The full variable domain, rest sourced from reference TRBV13 and TRBJ1-2, is AAGVIQSPRHLIKEKRETATLKCYPIPRHDTVYWYQQGPGQDPQFLISFYEKMQSDKGSIPDRFSAQQFSDYHSELNMSSLELGDSALYFCASSLVTRGLNGYTFGSGTRLTVV.

This clonotype was detected ten times or more. This sequence joins TRBV6-1 and TRBJ1-1, with no clear D. From germline, CDR1 is MNHNS and CDR2 SASEGT. V dropped 8 bases and J dropped 1 base, with 5 bases sitting between them. The CDR3 runs to 11 residues. The CDR3: CASERNTEAFF. The CDR3 nucleotides are TGTGCCAGCGAGCGGAACACTGAAGCTTTCTTT.

This clonotype was picked up many times. The gene calls are TRBV18 and TRBJ1-5; no clear D. This CDR3 has 14 residues. CDR1 is KGHSH, CDR2 LQKENI, per germline. V shed 4 bases and J shed 2 bases, with 9 bases lying between them. The CDR3 DNA follows: TGTGCCAGCTCACTGGGCTCAGGCAATCAGCCCCAGCATTTT. Protein product: CASSLGSGNQPQHF.

In its sample, this clonotype was seen many times. The rearrangement joins TRBV2 to TRBJ2-1; D not resolved. The CDR3 runs 14 residues. The germline gives CDR1 SNHLY, CDR2 FYNNEI. V lost 0 bases to trimming and J lost 5 bases, with 8 bases between them. CDR3 in amino acids: CASSEAGFNNEQFF. The DNA for the CDR3 is TGTGCCAGCAGTGAAGCTGGCTTTAACAATGAGCAGTTCTTC.

This clonotype was counted at least ten times. The CDR3, as DNA: TGTGCCAGCAGCCCACGAAACAGGGGAGAAGCTTTCTTT. The encoded protein is CASSPRNRGEAFF. The chain is built from TRBV5-6 and TRBJ1-1, with TRBD1 identical over 7 bases. V dropped 4 bases and J dropped 8; count of bases not matched to a gene: 8. The CDR3 runs to 13 residues. Germline loops: CDR1 SGHDT, CDR2 YYEEEE.

This clonotype was observed at least ten times. The J gene is TRBJ2-1, the V gene TRBV11-2; TRBD2 matches at 8 bases. The CDR3 consists of 15 residues. V lost 7 bases and J lost 4; bases outside the gene matches: 9. CDR1 is SGHAT and CDR2 is FQNNGV in the germline V gene. The CDR3 loop reads CASTTGGGGYNEQFF. The CDR3 DNA sequence: TGTGCCAGCACAACCGGGGGGGGGGGATACAATGAGCAGTTCTTC.

At least ten counts were recorded for this clonotype. The rearrangement joins TRBV6-1 to TRBJ2-2, with a tentative D call TRBD1 (5 bases). Trimming took off 6 bases at V and 3 bases at J, with 11 bases between the two ends. Looked up from germline, CDR1 is MNHNS and CDR2 is SASEGT. The CDR3 is 14 amino acids. The CDR3 DNA sequence: TGTGCCAGCAGCGGCAGGGATTACACCGGGGAGCTGTTTTTT. Protein product: CASSGRDYTGELFF.

The V gene is TRBV6-1, the J gene TRBJ1-1; D may be TRBD1 (5 bases). V was clipped by 5 bases and J by 4 bases, with 17 bases between them. The CDR3 has 15 amino acids. In germline, CDR1 is MNHNS, CDR2 SASEGT. CDR3 nucleotide sequence: TGTGCCAGCAGTAAAACAGGCCTCCTGGGCACTGAAGCTTTCTTT. This encodes CASSKTGLLGTEAFF.

This clonotype was found many times. The chain recombines TRBV11-2 with TRBJ2-3; D may be TRBD1 (5 bases). The germline V gene encodes CDR1 SGHAT and CDR2 FQNNGV. Trimming left V 0 bases short and J 3 bases short, with 16 bases between. The CDR3 is 17 amino acids. CDR3 in amino acids: CASSLEGRETFTDTQYF. The CDR3 DNA sequence: TGTGCCAGCAGCTTAGAGGGGCGCGAAACCTTTACAGATACGCAGTATTTT.

This clonotype came up many times. V usage is TRBV7-6 and J usage is TRBJ1-1, with D uncertain. CDR3 length equals 16 residues. Germline values: CDR1 SGHVS, CDR2 FNYEAQ. V lost 3 bases and J lost 4, with 18 bases in between. The CDR3 loop is CASSLVRTPSVTEAFF. The CDR3 coding sequence is TGTGCCAGCAGCTTGGTCCGGACCCCTTCGGTCACTGAAGCTTTCTTT.